Shown below are 4 T cell receptor beta chains from a single sample sequenced in a study of cytomegalovirus exposure and HLA in healthy donors. The PCR contained 60 Vbeta and 13 Jbeta primers. TCRdb keeps only in-frame clones here, not all; method: immunoSEQ multiplex PCR. The sample carries roughly 200,000 clones, roughly 79% recorded once. The source material was PBMCs. These receptors were taken from a young man in good health and CMV-seronegative.

This chain joins TRBV5-1 and TRBJ2-7; TRBD2 might be the D (6 bases). Looked up from germline, CDR1 is SGHRS and CDR2 is YFSETQ. V gave up 0 bases and J gave up 3 bases, with 10 bases separating them. The CDR3 has 14 amino acids. CDR3 sequence reads: CASSLGGGRYEQYF. The CDR3 DNA reads as TGCGCCAGCAGCTTGGGGGGAGGACGCTACGAGCAGTACTTC.

J is TRBJ2-2 and V is TRBV28; TRBD1 matches at 7 bases. The CDR3 extends over 14 amino acids. The junction had 6 bases not matched to a gene; V was cut back by 7 bases and J by 4 bases. CDR1 is MDHEN and CDR2 is SYDVKM in the germline V gene. CDR3: CASTGAGGTGELFF. CDR3 coding DNA: TGTGCCAGCACCGGGGCAGGGGGCACCGGGGAGCTGTTTTTT.

The CDR3 sequence is CAWSKGLAGGSQETQYF. DNA for the CDR3: TGTGCCTGGAGTAAAGGACTAGCGGGAGGCTCCCAAGAGACCCAGTACTTC. J is TRBJ2-5 and V is TRBV30, with 14 nucleotides matching TRBD2. Germline CDR1 is GTSNPN and CDR2 is SVGIG (reference sequence). Losses at the gene ends were 2 bases for V and 1 base for J; bases not matched to a gene: 6. The CDR3 is 17 amino acids. Supplemented by reference TRBV30 and TRBJ2-5, the full variable domain reads SQTIHQWPATLVQPVGSPLSLECTVEGTSNPNLYWYRQAAGRGLQLLFYSVGIGQISSEVPQNLSASRPQDRQFILSSKKLLLSDSGFYLCAWSKGLAGGSQETQYFGPGTRLLVL.

This clone was observed once. In DNA form, the CDR3 reads TGTGCCACCCAGACTAGCGAGATCTCCTACGAGCAGTACTTC. Translation: CATQTSEISYEQYF. The chain uses TRBV27 and TRBJ2-7; the match to TRBD2 covers 8 bases. With 10 bases clipped from V and 0 bases from J, the junction kept 8 bases outside the gene matches. Germline CDR1 reads MNHEY; CDR2 reads SMNVEV (reference sequence). The CDR3 length is 14 residues.